This T cell receptor beta chain appears in the sequencing data of a study of blood T cell repertoires in COVID-19. Only one count was recorded for this clone. TCRdb's table, derived via immunoSEQ multiplex PCR, lists solely in-frame clones and lacks some. Here the sample spans 310,000 or so clones, around 89% being singletons. The sample was peripheral blood. The TCR was taken from a woman between 45 and 65 years old with active or convalescent COVID-19.

The CDR3 sequence: CASSGTNRELFF. CDR3 nucleotides: TGTGCCAGCAGTGGAACAAACAGGGAACTGTTTTTT. J is TRBJ1-4 and V is TRBV25-1, with D perhaps matching TRBD1 (6 bases). Trimming removed 4 bases at V and 12 bases at J, with 12 bases between. The CDR3 runs 12 residues. CDR1 is MGHDK and CDR2 is SYGVNS in the germline V gene.